This T cell receptor beta chain was recorded in a study of blood T cell repertoires in COVID-19. Study overall: Samples came from the United States, Italy and Spain, spanning acute and convalescent COVID-19. PBMCs, B-cell-depleted T cells, or T cells were the source of the cDNA or gDNA that made up the material.

In the authors' methods: The assay estimated nucleated cells by amplifying reference gene primers. Repertoires were generated with immunoSEQ multiplex PCR, while TCRdb's copy carries only in-frame clones and drops some. V, J and clone size derive from that table, while D and trimming were established from the DNA sequence. The table shows about 140,000 clones, with about 84% occurring only once. CDR1 is SGHTA, CDR2 FQGNSA, per germline. The CDR3 runs 13 residues. Trimming took 1 base from V and 1 from J, leaving 4 bases between them. Input material: peripheral blood. This sequence was found in a human donor in a cohort sampled during active COVID-19. The chain joins TRBV7-2 to TRBJ1-1; D remains ambiguous. CDR3 in amino acids: CASSLDRNTEAFF. The CDR3, as DNA: TGTGCCAGCAGCTTAGACAGGAACACTGAAGCTTTCTTT.